In its sample, the clone carrying this TCR beta chain was seen once. This specimen comes from a study of blood T cell repertoires in COVID-19. In the study overall: The analysed material was cDNA or gDNA that came from T cells, B-cell-depleted T cells, or PBMCs.

Germline CDR1 is MGHRA and CDR2 is YSYEKL. After removal of 0 bases from V and 10 bases from J, the junction contained 7 bases not matched to a gene. The CDR3 runs 15 residues. Generated by immunoSEQ multiplex PCR, the TCRdb table keeps only in-frame clones and is missing some. This table has roughly 230,000 clones, approximately 83% appearing once. V gene TRBV4-1 combines with J gene TRBJ1-1; 11 bases align to TRBD1. The sequenced material came from peripheral blood. The receptor was derived from a middle-aged man with active or convalescent COVID-19. The CDR3 region is CASSQETGTGGTAFF. CDR3 sequence (DNA): TGCGCCAGCAGCCAAGAAACCGGGACAGGGGGTACAGCTTTCTTT.